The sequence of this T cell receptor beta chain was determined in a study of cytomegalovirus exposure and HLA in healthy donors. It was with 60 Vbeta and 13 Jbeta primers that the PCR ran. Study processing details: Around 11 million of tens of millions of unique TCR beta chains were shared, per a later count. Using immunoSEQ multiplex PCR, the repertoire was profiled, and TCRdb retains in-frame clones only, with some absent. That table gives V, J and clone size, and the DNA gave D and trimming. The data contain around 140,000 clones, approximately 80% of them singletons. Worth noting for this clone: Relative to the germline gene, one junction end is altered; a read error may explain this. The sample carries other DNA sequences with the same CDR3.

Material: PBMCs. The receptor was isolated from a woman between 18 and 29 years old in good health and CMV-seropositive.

CDR3 sequence: CASGLGGTSGYEQYF. CDR3 sequence (DNA): TGCGCCAGCGGACTTGGCGGGACTAGCGGCTACGAGCAGTACTTC. The rearrangement uses TRBV5-4 and TRBJ2-7, with 11 bases aligning to TRBD2. CDR1 is SGHNT and CDR2 is YYREEE in the germline V gene (reference sequence). The CDR3 contains 15 residues.